A selection of T cell receptor beta chains follows, all from one sample in a study of shared clonotypes between healthy human individuals. Libraries were prepared by immunoSEQ multiplex PCR; TCRdb keeps only in-frame clonotypes and omits some of them. Of about 1.9 million clones in the sample, just under 95% were seen once. The sequencing sample was made of naive CD8+ T cells from PBMCs. Receptors originate from a young man in good health. Some clones in this sample may be carry-over from other donors' samples. Each CDR3 is given with its conserved first and last residue. The D gene is left open where the match is weak. Not every row has a clone size; where given, it reads once, few, many or a size class.

clone size: .; J gene: TRBJ1-1; D gene: .; V gene: TRBV2; CDR3 DNA: TGTGCCAGCAGTCCCGGGGTGAACACTGAAGCTTTCTTT; CDR3 protein: CASSPGVNTEAFF
clone size: .; J gene: TRBJ1-4; D gene: .; V gene: TRBV15; CDR3 DNA: TGTGCCACCAGCCCTGGGGGCGCAACTAATGAAAAACTGTTTTTT; CDR3 protein: CATSPGGATNEKLFF
clone size: .; J gene: TRBJ1-6; D gene: .; V gene: TRBV7-6; CDR3 DNA: TGTGCCAGCAGCGTACAGGGTCTGGGTATCTCACCCCTCCACTTT; CDR3 protein: CASSVQGLGISPLHF
clone size: once; J gene: TRBJ2-2; D gene: TRBD1; V gene: TRBV9; CDR3 DNA: TGTGCCAGCAGCGCAGCCGGGACAGGGGGCACCGGGGAGCTGTTTTTT; CDR3 protein: CASSAAGTGGTGELFF
clone size: .; J gene: TRBJ2-2; D gene: .; V gene: TRBV7-2; CDR3 DNA: TGTGCCAGCAGCTTAGTTGCGGGGACCGGGGAGCTGTTTTTT; CDR3 protein: CASSLVAGTGELFF
clone size: .; J gene: TRBJ2-2; D gene: .; V gene: TRBV7-6; CDR3 DNA: TGTGCCAGCAGCCCTCCGGGGGGCGTGATCACCGGGGAGCTGTTTTTT; CDR3 protein: CASSPPGGVITGELFF
clone size: few; J gene: TRBJ2-7; D gene: .; V gene: TRBV5-1; CDR3 DNA: TGCGCCAGCAGCTTGGCCGGGAGCTACGAGCAGTACTTC; CDR3 protein: CASSLAGSYEQYF
clone size: once; J gene: TRBJ2-5; D gene: .; V gene: TRBV7-9; CDR3 DNA: TGTGCCAGCAGCTTAGCTGGGGAGACCCAGTACTTC; CDR3 protein: CASSLAGETQYF
clone size: .; J gene: TRBJ1-2; D gene: .; V gene: TRBV5-6; CDR3 DNA: TGTGCCAGCAGCTTGGGTGCAGGATCAGGCTACACCTTC; CDR3 protein: CASSLGAGSGYTF
clone size: .; J gene: TRBJ1-1; D gene: .; V gene: TRBV19; CDR3 DNA: TGTGCCAGTAGTATTAAATGGGGGAACACTGAAGCTTTCTTT; CDR3 protein: CASSIKWGNTEAFF
clone size: once; J gene: TRBJ2-2; D gene: .; V gene: TRBV9; CDR3 DNA: TGTGCCAGCAGCGTAGCAGGAATCCCCGGGGAGCTGTTTTTT; CDR3 protein: CASSVAGIPGELFF
clone size: few; J gene: TRBJ1-5; D gene: .; V gene: TRBV6-1; CDR3 DNA: TGTGCCAGCATGGAGGGGAAACCCCAGCATTTT; CDR3 protein: CASMEGKPQHF
clone size: .; J gene: TRBJ1-2; D gene: TRBD1; V gene: TRBV27; CDR3 DNA: TGTGCCAGCAGTCCTTTAGGACAGGATTGGAGTGGCTACACCTTC; CDR3 protein: CASSPLGQDWSGYTF
clone size: once; J gene: TRBJ1-4; D gene: .; V gene: TRBV7-9; CDR3 DNA: TGTGCCAGCAGTCTAGCGGGGGTCGCTAATGAAAAACTGTTTTTT; CDR3 protein: CASSLAGVANEKLFF
clone size: .; J gene: TRBJ2-2; D gene: .; V gene: TRBV6-5; CDR3 DNA: TGTGCCAGCAGTTACTCTACCGGGCTGAACACCGGGGAGCTGTTTTTT; CDR3 protein: CASSYSTGLNTGELFF
clone size: .; J gene: TRBJ2-2; D gene: .; V gene: TRBV21-1; CDR3 DNA: TGTGCCAGCCCACTAGCGGGAGGGGGTAACACCGGGGAGCTGTTTTTT; CDR3 protein: CASPLAGGGNTGELFF
clone size: .; J gene: TRBJ2-1; D gene: TRBD2; V gene: TRBV11-2; CDR3 DNA: TGTGCCAGCAGCTTAGGAATTAGCGGGAGCTACAATGAGCAGTTCTTC; CDR3 protein: CASSLGISGSYNEQFF
clone size: .; J gene: TRBJ2-1; D gene: .; V gene: TRBV9; CDR3 DNA: TGTGCCAGCAGCGAGCTCTCGGGGAATGAGCAGTTCTTC; CDR3 protein: CASSELSGNEQFF
clone size: .; J gene: TRBJ2-1; D gene: .; V gene: TRBV9; CDR3 DNA: TGTGCCAGCAGCGTAAACCGGGCAGGCCCCTGGGAGCAGTTCTTC; CDR3 protein: CASSVNRAGPWEQFF
clone size: once; J gene: TRBJ2-3; D gene: .; V gene: TRBV2; CDR3 DNA: TGTGCCAGCAAGGGGCCCCCAGATACGCAGTATTTT; CDR3 protein: CASKGPPDTQYF
clone size: .; J gene: TRBJ2-5; D gene: .; V gene: TRBV6-6; CDR3 DNA: TGTGCCAGCAGGGAGCCCCAAGAGACCCAGTACTTC; CDR3 protein: CASREPQETQYF
clone size: .; J gene: TRBJ2-7; D gene: .; V gene: TRBV30; CDR3 DNA: TGTGCCTGGAGTGCCGTCTTACACGAGCAGTACTTC; CDR3 protein: CAWSAVLHEQYF
clone size: .; J gene: TRBJ2-1; D gene: .; V gene: TRBV7-8; CDR3 DNA: TGTGCCAGCAGCCCCACAGGGTACAATGAGCAGTTCTTC; CDR3 protein: CASSPTGYNEQFF
clone size: .; J gene: TRBJ2-5; D gene: .; V gene: TRBV14; CDR3 DNA: TGTGCCAGCAGCCAAGGGTCACCTTGGGGGGAGACCCAGTACTTC; CDR3 protein: CASSQGSPWGETQYF
clone size: .; J gene: TRBJ2-2; D gene: .; V gene: TRBV25-1; CDR3 DNA: TGTGCCAGCCCGGGACGCAACACCGGGGAGCTGTTTTTT; CDR3 protein: CASPGRNTGELFF
clone size: .; J gene: TRBJ1-5; D gene: TRBD1; V gene: TRBV19; CDR3 DNA: TGTGCCACTTCAGACAGGGTTGGGCAGCCCCAGCATTTT; CDR3 protein: CATSDRVGQPQHF
clone size: .; J gene: TRBJ1-1; D gene: .; V gene: TRBV27; CDR3 DNA: TGTGCCAGCAGTCTCGGTGCCCCAATGAACACTGAAGCTTTCTTT; CDR3 protein: CASSLGAPMNTEAFF
clone size: .; J gene: TRBJ2-1; D gene: .; V gene: TRBV27; CDR3 DNA: TGTGCCAGCAGCCCCTCTGCGAGGAGGAATGAGCAGTTCTTC; CDR3 protein: CASSPSARRNEQFF
clone size: .; J gene: TRBJ2-7; D gene: .; V gene: TRBV13; CDR3 DNA: TGTGCCAGCAGCTTAAACTCCTACGAGCAGTACTTC; CDR3 protein: CASSLNSYEQYF
clone size: .; J gene: TRBJ1-2; D gene: .; V gene: TRBV5-5; CDR3 DNA: TGTGCCAGCAGCTTGGAGGCCGGAGGGTATGGCTACACCTTC; CDR3 protein: CASSLEAGGYGYTF
clone size: .; J gene: TRBJ1-1; D gene: .; V gene: TRBV11-3; CDR3 DNA: TGTGCCAGCAGCTTAGATTCTACATCAGATGAAGCTTTCTTT; CDR3 protein: CASSLDSTSDEAFF
clone size: few; J gene: TRBJ1-2; D gene: .; V gene: TRBV7-9; CDR3 DNA: TGTGCCAGCAGCGAAGAAGGACGGAGACGGGGCTACACCTTC; CDR3 protein: CASSEEGRRRGYTF
clone size: .; J gene: TRBJ2-7; D gene: TRBD1; V gene: TRBV5-4; CDR3 DNA: TGTGCCAGCAGCTTGGAGTCAGGGGGTACCGACTACGAGCAGTACTTC; CDR3 protein: CASSLESGGTDYEQYF
clone size: .; J gene: TRBJ2-7; D gene: TRBD1; V gene: TRBV6-5; CDR3 DNA: TGTGCCAGCACCGTCCACAGGGGGTACGAGCAGTACTTC; CDR3 protein: CASTVHRGYEQYF
clone size: .; J gene: TRBJ2-7; D gene: .; V gene: TRBV7-2; CDR3 DNA: TGTGCCAGCAGCTTGAAGGGATACTCCTACGAGCAGTACTTC; CDR3 protein: CASSLKGYSYEQYF
clone size: .; J gene: TRBJ2-1; D gene: .; V gene: TRBV28; CDR3 DNA: TGTGCCAGCAGATCTCAGGACAGCCGCTCCTACAATGAGCAGTTCTTC; CDR3 protein: CASRSQDSRSYNEQFF
clone size: .; J gene: TRBJ1-3; D gene: .; V gene: TRBV9; CDR3 DNA: TGTGCCAGCAGCGTCCGACTAACCCTCTCTGGAAACACCATATATTTT; CDR3 protein: CASSVRLTLSGNTIYF
clone size: .; J gene: TRBJ1-1; D gene: .; V gene: TRBV28; CDR3 DNA: TGTGCCAGCAGCAGAGACGGTGAAGCTTTCTTT; CDR3 protein: CASSRDGEAFF
clone size: few; J gene: TRBJ1-1; D gene: TRBD1; V gene: TRBV6-5; CDR3 DNA: TGTGCCAGCAGTTACTCCGAAGACAGGGGCACTGAAGCTTTCTTT; CDR3 protein: CASSYSEDRGTEAFF
clone size: .; J gene: TRBJ2-1; D gene: TRBD2; V gene: TRBV7-9; CDR3 DNA: TGTGCCAGCAGCTCCATGAGCGGGAGCTCCTACAATGAGCAGTTCTTC; CDR3 protein: CASSSMSGSSYNEQFF
clone size: .; J gene: TRBJ1-4; D gene: TRBD1; V gene: TRBV19; CDR3 DNA: TGTGCCAGTAGTATACAGGGGGGTGAAAAACTGTTTTTT; CDR3 protein: CASSIQGGEKLFF
clone size: .; J gene: TRBJ2-1; D gene: TRBD2; V gene: TRBV6-4; CDR3 DNA: TGTGCCAGCAGTTTCTCGGGACTAGCGGGAGATGAGCAGTTCTTC; CDR3 protein: CASSFSGLAGDEQFF
clone size: .; J gene: TRBJ2-7; D gene: .; V gene: TRBV4-3; CDR3 DNA: TGCGCCAGCAGCCAAGACGGAGAGGGAGGCTCCTACGAGCAGTACTTC; CDR3 protein: CASSQDGEGGSYEQYF